The 32 T cell receptor beta chains presented below share a single source sample, sequenced in a study of PD-1 blockade in mismatch repair-deficient tumors. Data came from immunoSEQ multiplex PCR; TCRdb stores just in-frame clones and leaves some out. There are about 84,000 clones in the sample; roughly 80% occur only once, and roughly 2.5% lies in the top ten. The sample in question was peripheral blood, obtained 12 weeks after starting pembrolizumab. The receptors originated from an adult with mismatch repair-deficient cancer.

The chain recombines TRBV12-1 with TRBJ2-1; the D call in the table, TRBD1, was not verified against the DNA. TRBV12-1 is assigned pseudogene status. The CDR3 has 17 amino acids. CDR3 in amino acids: CASSKTGSTPPPGEQFF. CDR3 nucleotides: TGTGCCAGCAGCAAGACAGGGTCGACGCCACCACCGGGTGAGCAGTTCTTC.

This sequence joins TRBV7-6 and TRBJ2-2; perhaps TRBD2 as D (6 bases). Germline V gene data show CDR1 as SGHVS and CDR2 as FNYEAQ. CDR3 length: 16 residues. V lost 8 bases and J 0 bases, leaving 16 bases between the germline ends. The CDR3 reads CASGLRGGANTGELFF. The CDR3 DNA reads TGTGCCAGCGGGCTTCGGGGCGGGGCGAACACCGGGGAGCTGTTTTTT.

The gene calls are TRBV11-2 and TRBJ2-1; 8 bases fit TRBD2. V shed 5 bases and J 8 bases; nucleotides not matched to a gene: 11. The CDR3 sequence is 15 residues long. Per the germline V gene, CDR1 is SGHAT and CDR2 is FQNNGV. The CDR3 is CASSPTLAGLDEQFF. The CDR3 DNA sequence: TGTGCCAGCAGCCCGACTTTAGCGGGACTGGATGAGCAGTTCTTC.

The rearrangement uses TRBV5-1 and TRBJ2-6, with 13 bases lining up with TRBD2. Germline V lookup: CDR1 SGHRS, CDR2 YFSETQ. Trimming removed 4 bases from V and 1 base from J; junction bases left unmatched: 5. The length of the CDR3 is 18 residues. The CDR3 sequence: CASSKGLAGESGANVLTF. The CDR3 DNA sequence: TGCGCCAGCAGCAAAGGACTAGCGGGAGAATCTGGGGCCAACGTCCTGACTTTC.

The chain combines TRBV11-2 with TRBJ2-7; the D is unclear. CDR1 and CDR2 from the germline V gene are SGHAT and FQNNGV. This CDR3 has 16 amino acids. Trimming cost V 4 bases and J 6 bases, with 22 bases left between them. The CDR3: CASSSIRVSWGGEQYF. In nucleotides, the CDR3 is TGTGCCAGCAGCTCCATTCGGGTTTCGTGGGGTGGCGAGCAGTACTTC.

This chain uses TRBV2 with TRBJ1-1; the match to TRBD1 covers 7 bases. CDR1 is SNHLY and CDR2 is FYNNEI in the germline V gene. The CDR3 extends over 16 amino acids. V lost 3 bases and J lost 4; bases outside the gene matches: 11. CDR3 DNA: TGTGCCAGCAGTGATATAGGGGGCGAAGCCTCCACTGAAGCTTTCTTT. Translating gives CASSDIGGEASTEAFF.

A remark on this clone: At one of its ends the junction is not consistent with the germline gene, which may arise from a read error. The CDR3 loop is CASSLGPSSLNEQFF. Here the CDR3 DNA reads TGTGCTAGCAGCCTCGGCCCCTCCTCCCTGAATGAGCAGTTCTTC. This chain connects TRBV7-7 to TRBJ2-1; D gene unclear. There are 15 residues in the CDR3. The germline CDR1 and CDR2 sequences are SSHAT and FNYEAQ (reference sequence).

The chain combines TRBV11-1 with TRBJ2-2; D call uncertain. This CDR3 comprises 13 residues. The V end was cut by 5 bases, the J end by 6 bases, with 10 bases between. Germline values: CDR1 SGHAT, CDR2 FQDESV (reference sequence). As DNA, the CDR3 is TGTGCCAGCAGCCTGCGTAGTCCCGGGGAGCTGTTTTTT. Its protein product is CASSLRSPGELFF.

This clone was detected a few times. V is TRBV19 and J is TRBJ1-1; 12 bases are shared with TRBD1. V dropped 5 bases and J dropped 9; count of bases not matched to a gene: 10. Germline CDR1 LNHDA, CDR2 SQIVND (reference sequence). The CDR3 covers 15 residues. The CDR3 nucleotides read TGTGCCAGTAGTCTCCGGGACAGGGGGCGAAGGAAAGCTTTCTTT. It codes for CASSLRDRGRRKAFF.

V usage is TRBV27 and J usage is TRBJ1-4, with 8 bases fitting TRBD1. After removal of 4 bases from V and 7 bases from J, the junction contained 14 bases not matched to a gene. The CDR3 is made up of 17 amino acids. From germline, CDR1 is MNHEY and CDR2 SMNVEV (reference sequence). The DNA for the CDR3 is TGTGCCAGCAGTTCCTGGGGACAGGCGCCCTCAGGTGAAAAACTGTTTTTT. This codes for CASSSWGQAPSGEKLFF.

As regards this clone: In the same sample, other DNA sequences code for this CDR3. The chain couples TRBV11-3 to TRBJ1-1, with 10 bases aligning to TRBD1. The V gene's germline CDR1 is SGHNT and CDR2 YENEEA. V trimming: 5 bases; J trimming: 1 base; junction bases outside the gene matches: 4. This CDR3 has 15 amino acids. The CDR3 region is CASSPRDRGNTEAFF. DNA for the CDR3: TGTGCCAGCAGCCCTAGGGACAGGGGGAACACTGAAGCTTTCTTT.

This sequence joins TRBV2 and TRBJ2-3; 11 bases are shared with TRBD2. This CDR3 has 18 residues. CDR1 SNHLY and CDR2 FYNNEI come from the germline V gene. V gave up 6 bases and J gave up 0 bases; unmatched junction bases: 11. The CDR3 region is CASRDLAGGSISTDTQYF. The CDR3 DNA is TGTGCCAGCAGAGATCTAGCGGGAGGCTCAATAAGCACAGATACGCAGTATTTT.

The genes are TRBV5-6 and TRBJ2-5; 7 bases line up with TRBD1. Trimming cost V 4 bases and J 9 bases; bases outside gene matches: 12. Germline V gene data show CDR1 as SGHDT and CDR2 as YYEEEE. The CDR3 consists of 14 residues. The chain's CDR3 is CASSHRGRRGAQYF. The CDR3 DNA follows: TGTGCCAGCAGCCACAGGGGCCGCAGAGGGGCCCAGTACTTC.

This chain links TRBV30 with TRBJ2-2; D may be TRBD2 (5 bases). CDR1 and CDR2 (germline): GTSNPN, SVGIG (reference sequence). The V end was cut by 2 bases, the J end by 0 bases, with 13 bases between. The CDR3 is 16 amino acids. The CDR3 DNA sequence: TGTGCCTGGAGTAGCGAGCGGAGCACGAACACCGGGGAGCTGTTTTTT. Translation gives CAWSSERSTNTGELFF.

This clone was counted between two and nine times. This rearrangement joins TRBV27 to TRBJ2-5, with 9 bases identical to TRBD2. Germline V gives CDR1 MNHEY, CDR2 SMNVEV (reference sequence). CDR3 size: 14 residues. After removal of 4 bases from V and 3 bases from J, the junction contained 3 bases not matched to a gene. The CDR3 region has the DNA TGTGCCAGCAGTTCTCTAGCGGGAAAAGAGACCCAGTACTTC. This encodes CASSSLAGKETQYF.

J is TRBJ2-4 and V is TRBV7-8; D possibly corresponds to TRBD2 (6 bases). This CDR3 is 17 amino acids long. CDR1 is SGHVS and CDR2 is FQNEAQ in the germline V gene. Trimming removed 5 bases at V and 0 bases at J, with 17 bases between. CDR3 coding DNA: TGTGCCAGCAGCGGGATAGCGGACCCCCTAGCCAAAAACATTCAGTACTTC. This sequence encodes CASSGIADPLAKNIQYF.

The V and J genes are TRBV5-6 and TRBJ2-7, with 12 nucleotides matching TRBD2. Per the germline V gene, CDR1 is SGHDT and CDR2 is YYEEEE. The CDR3 sequence is 15 residues long. V shed 4 bases and J 1 base; nucleotides not matched to a gene: 3. CDR3 nucleotide sequence: TGTGCCAGCAGCCCAGGACTAGCGGGATCCTACGAGCAGTACTTC. Translated: CASSPGLAGSYEQYF.

V usage is TRBV23-1 and J usage is TRBJ1-5; D uncertain. TRBV23-1 is identified as an open reading frame with a role that is uncertain. The CDR3 is made up of 14 amino acids. V lost 1 base and J 6 bases, leaving 10 bases between the germline ends. As DNA, the CDR3 is TGCGCCAGCAGTCAATTTTCTCGGGGTCAGCCCCAGCATTTT. It is translated as CASSQFSRGQPQHF.

V gene TRBV6-5 combines with J gene TRBJ2-1; the D is unclear. CDR1 is MNHEY, CDR2 SVGAGI, per germline. CDR3 length: 12 amino acids. Trimming removed 8 bases from V and 5 bases from J, with 10 bases in between. The CDR3 DNA follows: TGTGCCAGCGGCACGGTTAACAATGAGCAGTTCTTC. Its protein is CASGTVNNEQFF.

The chain is built from TRBV7-3 and TRBJ2-3; D unresolved. The CDR3 covers 18 residues. Per the germline V gene, CDR1 is SGHTA and CDR2 is FQGTGA. The germline V and J ends were trimmed by 0 bases and 2 bases, with 18 bases remaining between them. CDR3 amino acids: CASSLTSSRVPPTDTQYF. CDR3 in DNA: TGTGCCAGCAGCTTAACAAGTAGTCGCGTACCCCCCACAGATACGCAGTATTTT.

This chain uses TRBV11-2 with TRBJ2-3; D is unclear. This CDR3 has 13 residues. Germline CDR1 is SGHAT and CDR2 is FQNNGV. V dropped 5 bases and J dropped 6 bases, with 12 bases sitting between them. This chain's CDR3 is CASSPKYWDTQYF. CDR3 DNA sequence: TGTGCCAGCAGCCCAAAATATTGGGATACGCAGTATTTT. Full variable domain (outside the CDR3, taken from reference TRBV11-2 and TRBJ2-3): EAGVAQSPRYKIIEKRQSVAFWCNPISGHATLYWYQQILGQGPKLLIQFQNNGVVDDSQLPKDRFSAERLKGVDSTLKIQPAKLEDSAVYLCASSPKYWDTQYFGPGTRLTVL.

In nucleotides, the CDR3 is TGTGCCAGCAGCCCCCACCCAGGGGGCTCTGGAAACACCATATATTTT. Translated, it gives CASSPHPGGSGNTIYF. The chain is built from TRBV9 and TRBJ1-3; TRBD1 matches 7 bases. CDR3 length: 16 residues. Germline V gives CDR1 SGDLS, CDR2 YYNGEE. V was pared by 4 bases and J by 0 bases, with 7 bases of the junction left unmatched.

The chain recombines TRBV7-8 with TRBJ2-7; tentative D call: TRBD2 (6 bases). CDR3 length: 14 amino acids. Per germline, CDR1 SGHVS and CDR2 FQNEAQ. The ends were cut back, 4 bases at V and 2 bases at J, with 12 bases in the middle. The CDR3 protein is CASSSQLATYEQYF. Written as DNA, the CDR3 is TGTGCCAGCAGCTCACAACTAGCCACCTACGAGCAGTACTTC.

V gene TRBV5-1 combines with J gene TRBJ2-1; TRBD2 might be the D (6 bases). The germline V gene has CDR1 SGHRS and CDR2 YFSETQ. V shed 0 bases and J shed 2 bases, with 15 bases lying between them. This CDR3 spans 17 amino acids. The CDR3 is CASSLDGLDYTYNEQFF. CDR3 coding DNA: TGCGCCAGCAGCTTGGATGGACTGGACTACACCTACAATGAGCAGTTCTTC.

V and J are TRBV9 and TRBJ1-1, with 9 bases that match TRBD1. Germline CDR1 and CDR2: SGDLS and YYNGEE. This CDR3 comprises 15 residues. Unmatched junction bases numbered 7, after V lost 3 bases and J lost 4 bases. Written as DNA, the CDR3 is TGTGCCAGCAGCGGTTCCGCGACAGGGGGCACTGAAGCTTTCTTT. It specifies CASSGSATGGTEAFF.

J is TRBJ2-7 and V is TRBV11-3, with 8 nucleotides matching TRBD1. The CDR3 is 16 amino acids. After removal of 0 bases from V and 5 bases from J, the junction contained 9 bases not matched to a gene. CDR1 and CDR2 (germline): SGHNT, YENEEA. The CDR3 coding sequence is TGTGCCAGCAGCTTAGAGGCGGGACAGGCCCCACACGAGCAGTACTTC. It encodes CASSLEAGQAPHEQYF.

This clone has just a few counts. Here the CDR3 reads CASSQVAGAGTDTQYF. The CDR3 coding sequence is TGTGCCAGCAGCCAAGTGGCGGGAGCGGGCACAGATACGCAGTATTTT. This sequence joins TRBV4-2 and TRBJ2-3; 7 positions match TRBD2. Germline-derived CDR1 and CDR2 are LGHNA and YNFKEQ. The junction had 5 bases not matched to a gene; V was cut back by 1 base and J by 1 base. The CDR3 totals 16 residues.

The sample holds a few counts of this clone. The same CDR3 also results from other DNA sequences found in this sample. The rearrangement uses TRBV27 and TRBJ2-7; D is perhaps TRBD1 or TRBD2 (5 bases each). The germline CDR1 and CDR2 sequences are MNHEY and SMNVEV (reference sequence). The CDR3 has 12 amino acids. V dropped 2 bases and J dropped 3 bases, with 5 bases sitting between them. The CDR3, as DNA: TGTGCCAGCAGTTTAGGGGGCTACGAGCAGTACTTC. Its protein is CASSLGGYEQYF.

The chain is built from TRBV7-3 and TRBJ2-1, with 8 bases lining up with TRBD2. Germline V lookup: CDR1 SGHTA, CDR2 FQGTGA. Trimming at V came to 5 bases and at J to 6 bases, leaving 9 bases not matched to a gene. The CDR3 spans 15 residues. The CDR3, as DNA: TGTGCCAGCAGCCTTTTAGCGGGACATTTCAATGAGCAGTTCTTC. Encoded protein: CASSLLAGHFNEQFF.

The chain carries TRBV1 and TRBJ1-2; TRBD1 is taken as the D call from the table, unchecked against the DNA. TRBV1 is reported as a pseudogene. The CDR3 sequence is 17 residues long. DNA of the CDR3: TGCACCAGCAGCCAAGAAGGGGGACAAATTTTAGGACATGGCTACACCTTC. Protein sequence: CTSSQEGGQILGHGYTF.

V usage is TRBV9 and J usage is TRBJ2-1; tentative D call: TRBD2 (6 bases). The germline CDR1 and CDR2 sequences are SGDLS and YYNGEE. CDR3 length: 15 amino acids. Trimming took 0 bases from V and 3 from J, leaving 10 bases between them. CDR3 DNA: TGTGCCAGCAGCGTAGACGGGAGCCTCTACAATGAGCAGTTCTTC. Its protein product is CASSVDGSLYNEQFF. The whole variable domain, remainder taken from reference TRBV9 and TRBJ2-1, is DSGVTQTPKHLITATGQRVTLRCSPRSGDLSVYWYQQSLDQGLQFLIQYYNGEERAKGNILERFSAQQFPDLHSELNLSSLELGDSALYFCASSVDGSLYNEQFFGPGTRLTVL.

This rearrangement joins TRBV21-1 to TRBJ2-1; the table names TRBD2, a call not compared with the DNA. TRBV21-1 is deemed a pseudogene. The CDR3 is 16 amino acids. The CDR3 nucleotides read TGTGCCAGCAGCAGACCACTAGCGGGAGCGCTCGATGAGCAATTCTTC. Protein sequence: CASSRPLAGALDEQFF.